The clone carrying this TCR beta chain was counted ten times or more. This specimen comes from a study of regulatory T cells in long-lasting Graves disease. The germline V gene encodes CDR1 SQVTM and CDR2 ANQGSEA. Trimming stripped 0 bases from V and 3 bases from J, with 20 bases between. The length of the CDR3 is 17 residues. Time point: newly diagnosed GD, antithyroid drugs for less than 3 months. PBMCs provided the RNA from which the TCR library was made. Sequencing libraries for TCR beta were prepared with iRepertoire HTBI primers and Arm-PCR of CDR3 regions. TCRdb used MiXCR to reprocess the multiplex PCR reads, holding one entry per CDR3 protein. The sample shows about 560,000 distinct CDR3 sequences, 15% to 20% of them seen only once. The sample was also linked to a second study, of T cells in Graves' hyperthyroidism and ophthalmopathy.

The source material was peripheral blood mononuclear cells (PBMCs), sampled at new diagnosis, from a patient treated with antithyroid drugs. The chain combines TRBV29-1 with TRBJ1-2; possible D gene TRBD1, 5 bases. This receptor was taken from a man aged 18 to 30 with Graves disease. The CDR3 region has the DNA TGCAGCGTTGAAGAATGGGGCGTTGTCGGGGACGACTATGGCTACACCTTC. Its translation: CSVEEWGVVGDDYGYTF.